This TCR beta chain is from a study of early T cells in non-severe SARS-CoV-2 infection. Study as a whole: Unsorted whole-blood RNA was sequenced in bulk, leaving chains unpaired.

The trim removed 3 bases at V and 5 bases at J, leaving 5 bases unmatched. The CDR3 covers 14 residues. Germline V gene sequence: CDR1 MDHEN, CDR2 SYDVKM. Researchers tagged individual cDNA molecules with unique molecular identifiers. TCRdb passed the 5' RACE reads through MiXCR, listing each CDR3 protein once. The data contain more than 90,000 distinct CDR3 sequences, about 11% of them singletons. This clonotype was seen repeatedly, ten times or more. Its antigen is still unknown. General study points: The study's VDJdb matching favored anti-spike CD8 responses and missed private and CD4 specificities.

The source is an adult who was a healthcare worker with PCR-confirmed SARS-CoV-2 infection or an uninfected control (not recorded which). J is TRBJ1-2 and V is TRBV28, with 8 bases lining up with TRBD1. Sample: whole blood. CDR3 sequence (DNA): TGTGCCAGCAGTTTTGGGGACAGGAGTTATGGCTACACCTTC. It specifies CASSFGDRSYGYTF.